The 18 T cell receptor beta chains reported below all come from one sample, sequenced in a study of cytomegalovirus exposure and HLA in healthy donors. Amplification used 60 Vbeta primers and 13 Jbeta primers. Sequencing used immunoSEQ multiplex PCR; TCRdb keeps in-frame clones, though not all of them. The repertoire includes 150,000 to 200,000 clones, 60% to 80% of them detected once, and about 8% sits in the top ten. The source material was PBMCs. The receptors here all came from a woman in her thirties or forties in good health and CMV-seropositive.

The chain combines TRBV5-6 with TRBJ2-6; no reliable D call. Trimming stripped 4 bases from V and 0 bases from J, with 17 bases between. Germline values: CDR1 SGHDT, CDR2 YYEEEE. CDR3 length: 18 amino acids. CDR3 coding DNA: TGTGCCAGCAGCCTACTACGGTTTAGGTACTCTGGGGCCAACGTCCTGACTTTC. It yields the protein CASSLLRFRYSGANVLTF.

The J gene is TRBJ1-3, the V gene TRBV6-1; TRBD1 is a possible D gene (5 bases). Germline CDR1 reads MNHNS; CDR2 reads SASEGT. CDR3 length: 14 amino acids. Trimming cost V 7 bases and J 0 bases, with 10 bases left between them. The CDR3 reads CASNRDFSGNTIYF. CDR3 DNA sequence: TGTGCCAGCAATAGGGACTTCTCTGGAAACACCATATATTTT.

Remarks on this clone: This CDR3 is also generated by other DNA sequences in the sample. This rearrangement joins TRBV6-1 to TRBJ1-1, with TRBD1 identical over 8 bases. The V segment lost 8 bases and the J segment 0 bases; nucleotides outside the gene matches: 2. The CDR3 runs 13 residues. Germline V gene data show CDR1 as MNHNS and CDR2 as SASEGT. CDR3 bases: TGTGCCAGCCGACAGGGGATGAACACTGAAGCTTTCTTT. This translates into CASRQGMNTEAFF.

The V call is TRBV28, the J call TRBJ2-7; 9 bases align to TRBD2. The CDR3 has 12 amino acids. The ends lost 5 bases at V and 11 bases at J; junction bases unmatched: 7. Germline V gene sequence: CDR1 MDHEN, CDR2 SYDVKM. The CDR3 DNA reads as TGTGCCAGCAGTCTGATTAGCGGGAGCGAGTACTTC. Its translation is CASSLISGSEYF.

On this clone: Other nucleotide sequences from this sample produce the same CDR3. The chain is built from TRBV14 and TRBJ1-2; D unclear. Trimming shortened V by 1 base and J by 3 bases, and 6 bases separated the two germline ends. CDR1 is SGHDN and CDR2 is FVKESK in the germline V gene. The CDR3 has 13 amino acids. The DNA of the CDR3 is TGTGCCAGCAGCCAAGCAGGTTACTATGGCTACACCTTC. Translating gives CASSQAGYYGYTF.

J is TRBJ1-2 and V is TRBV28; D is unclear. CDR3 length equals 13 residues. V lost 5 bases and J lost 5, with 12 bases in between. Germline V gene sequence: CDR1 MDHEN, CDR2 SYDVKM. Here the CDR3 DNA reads TGTGCCAGCAGTGCCGGGTCACCTTATGGCTACACCTTC. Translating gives CASSAGSPYGYTF.

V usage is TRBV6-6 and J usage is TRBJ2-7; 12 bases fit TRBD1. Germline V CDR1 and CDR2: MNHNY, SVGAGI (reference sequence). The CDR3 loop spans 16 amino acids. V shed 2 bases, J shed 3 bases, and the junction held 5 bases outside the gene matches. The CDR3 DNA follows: TGTGCCAGCAGTTACCAGGGGACAGGGGGCTACTACGAGCAGTACTTC. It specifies CASSYQGTGGYYEQYF.

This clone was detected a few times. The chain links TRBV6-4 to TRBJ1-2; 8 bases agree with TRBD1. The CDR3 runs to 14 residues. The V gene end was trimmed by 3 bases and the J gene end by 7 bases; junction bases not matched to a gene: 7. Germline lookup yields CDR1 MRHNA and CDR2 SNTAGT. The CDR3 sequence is CASSEQTGVSGYTF. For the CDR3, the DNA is TGTGCCAGCAGTGAACAGACAGGGGTCTCTGGCTACACCTTC.

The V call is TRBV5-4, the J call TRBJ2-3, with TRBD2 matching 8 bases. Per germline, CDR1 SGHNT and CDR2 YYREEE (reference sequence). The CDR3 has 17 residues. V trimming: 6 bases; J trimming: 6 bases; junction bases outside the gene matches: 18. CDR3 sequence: CASTPRGGSGSFDTQYF. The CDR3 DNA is TGTGCCAGCACCCCTCGAGGAGGAAGCGGGAGTTTCGATACGCAGTATTTT.

CDR3 amino acids: CASSLAVGRGSTDTQYF. CDR3 coding DNA: TGTGCCAGCAGCTTAGCAGTGGGGCGGGGGAGCACAGATACGCAGTATTTT. The chain combines TRBV11-2 with TRBJ2-3; 7 bases match TRBD2. Germline values: CDR1 SGHAT, CDR2 FQNNGV. This CDR3 is 17 amino acids long. The junction had 7 bases not matched to a gene; V was cut back by 1 base and J by 0 bases.

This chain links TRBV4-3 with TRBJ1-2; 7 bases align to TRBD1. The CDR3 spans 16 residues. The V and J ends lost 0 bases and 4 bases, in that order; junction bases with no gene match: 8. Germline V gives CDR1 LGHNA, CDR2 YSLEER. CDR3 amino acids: CASSQDPVGQSYGYTF. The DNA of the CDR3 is TGCGCCAGCAGCCAAGATCCCGTGGGACAGTCCTATGGCTACACCTTC.

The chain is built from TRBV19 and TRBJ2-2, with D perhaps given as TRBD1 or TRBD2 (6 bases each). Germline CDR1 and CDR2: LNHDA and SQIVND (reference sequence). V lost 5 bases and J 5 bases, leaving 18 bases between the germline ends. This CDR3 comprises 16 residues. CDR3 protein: CASSLGGRLGTGELFF. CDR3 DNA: TGTGCCAGTAGTCTAGGGGGGCGCCTGGGGACCGGGGAGCTGTTTTTT.

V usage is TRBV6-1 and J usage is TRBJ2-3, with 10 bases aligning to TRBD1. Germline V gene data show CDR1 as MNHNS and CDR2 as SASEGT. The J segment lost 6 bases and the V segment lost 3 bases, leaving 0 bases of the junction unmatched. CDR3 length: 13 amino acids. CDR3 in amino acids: CASSEDRGDTQYF. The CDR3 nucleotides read TGTGCCAGCAGTGAGGACAGGGGGGATACGCAGTATTTT.

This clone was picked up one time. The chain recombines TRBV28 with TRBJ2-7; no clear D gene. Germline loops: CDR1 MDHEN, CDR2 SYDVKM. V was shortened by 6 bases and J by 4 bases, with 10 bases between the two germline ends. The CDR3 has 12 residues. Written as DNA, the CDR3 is TGTGCCAGCAGCCACGACACATACGAGCAGTACTTC. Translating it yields CASSHDTYEQYF.

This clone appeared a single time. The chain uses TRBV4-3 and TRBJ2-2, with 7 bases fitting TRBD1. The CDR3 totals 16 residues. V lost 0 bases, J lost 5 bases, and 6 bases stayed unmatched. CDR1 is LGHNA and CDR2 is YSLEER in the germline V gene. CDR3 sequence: CASSQEHRGRTGELFF. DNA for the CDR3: TGCGCCAGCAGCCAAGAGCACAGGGGAAGGACCGGGGAGCTGTTTTTT.

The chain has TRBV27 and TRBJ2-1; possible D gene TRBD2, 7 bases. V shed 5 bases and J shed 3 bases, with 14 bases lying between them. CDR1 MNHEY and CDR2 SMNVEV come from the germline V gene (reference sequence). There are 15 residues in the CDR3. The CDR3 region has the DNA TGTGCCAGCAGTGACGCAGGGGAGGGCTACAATGAGCAGTTCTTC. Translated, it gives CASSDAGEGYNEQFF.

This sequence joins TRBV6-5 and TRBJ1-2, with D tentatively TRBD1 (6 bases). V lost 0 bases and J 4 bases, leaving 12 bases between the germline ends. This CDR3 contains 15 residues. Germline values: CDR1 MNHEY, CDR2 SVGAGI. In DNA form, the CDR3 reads TGTGCCAGCAGTTACTCTGGCAGGGGTACCTATGGCTACACCTTC. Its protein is CASSYSGRGTYGYTF.

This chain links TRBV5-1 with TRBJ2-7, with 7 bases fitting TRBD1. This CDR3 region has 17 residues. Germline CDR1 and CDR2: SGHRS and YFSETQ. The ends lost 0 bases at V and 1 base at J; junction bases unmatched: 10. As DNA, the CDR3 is TGCGCCAGCAGCTTGGGGGGTCGTCGACAGGGTTCCTACGAGCAGTACTTC. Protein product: CASSLGGRRQGSYEQYF.